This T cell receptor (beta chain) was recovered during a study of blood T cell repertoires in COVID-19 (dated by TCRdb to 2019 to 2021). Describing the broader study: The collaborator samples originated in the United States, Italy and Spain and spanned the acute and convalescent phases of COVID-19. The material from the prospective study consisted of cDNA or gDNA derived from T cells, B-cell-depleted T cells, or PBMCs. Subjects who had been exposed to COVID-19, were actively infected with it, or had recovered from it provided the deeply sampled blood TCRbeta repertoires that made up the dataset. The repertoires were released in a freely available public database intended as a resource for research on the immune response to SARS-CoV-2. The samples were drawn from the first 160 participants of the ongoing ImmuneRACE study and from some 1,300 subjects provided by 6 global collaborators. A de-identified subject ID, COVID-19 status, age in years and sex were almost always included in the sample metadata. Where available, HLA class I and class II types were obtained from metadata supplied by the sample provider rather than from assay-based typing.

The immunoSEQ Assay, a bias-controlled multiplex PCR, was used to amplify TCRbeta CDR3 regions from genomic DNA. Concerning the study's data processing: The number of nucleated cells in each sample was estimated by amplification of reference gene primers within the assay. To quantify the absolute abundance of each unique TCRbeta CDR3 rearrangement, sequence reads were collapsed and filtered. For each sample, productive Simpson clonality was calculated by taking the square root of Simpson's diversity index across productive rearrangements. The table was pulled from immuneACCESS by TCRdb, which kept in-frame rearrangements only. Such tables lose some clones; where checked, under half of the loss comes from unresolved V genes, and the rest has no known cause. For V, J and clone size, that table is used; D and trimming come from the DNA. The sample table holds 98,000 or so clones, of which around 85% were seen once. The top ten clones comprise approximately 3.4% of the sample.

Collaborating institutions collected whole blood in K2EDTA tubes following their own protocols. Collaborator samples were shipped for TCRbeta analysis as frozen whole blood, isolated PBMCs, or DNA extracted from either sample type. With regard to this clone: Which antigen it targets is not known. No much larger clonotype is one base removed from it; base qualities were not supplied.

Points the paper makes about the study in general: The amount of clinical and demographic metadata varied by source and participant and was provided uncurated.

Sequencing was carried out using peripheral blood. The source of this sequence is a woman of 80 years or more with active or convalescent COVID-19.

The CDR3 amino acid sequence is: CSAVDPSSYNEQFF. The nucleotide sequence reads TGCAGCGCTGTCGACCCTAGCTCCTACAATGAGCAGTTCTTC. The rearrangement combines TRBV29-1 with TRBJ2-1, with the D gene uncertain. The CDR3, from cysteine to phenylalanine, totals 14 residues. Only the CDR3 portion is preserved as DNA: 42 bases, with reading frame beginning at the first base. V and J are truncated by 7 bases and 0 bases respectively, leaving an intervening sequence of 13 bases. CDR1 and CDR2 are drawn from the germline V gene: SQVTM, ANQGSEA.